The T cell receptor (beta chain) under discussion was sequenced for a study of blood T cell repertoires in COVID-19. Study-wide context: From the United States, Italy and Spain came samples of acute and convalescent COVID-19.

This CDR3 has 15 residues. Germline lookup yields CDR1 KGHDR and CDR2 SFDVKD. Trimming at V came to 0 bases and at J to 8 bases, leaving 2 bases not matched to a gene. This clone was recorded once. Profiled with immunoSEQ multiplex PCR; TCRdb holds only in-frame clones, not every one. The data contain 400,000 to 450,000 clones, roughly nine tenths of them singletons. The sequenced sample consisted of PBMCs or T cells enriched from blood (not recorded which). The V call is TRBV24-1, the J call TRBJ2-1, with 11 bases aligning to TRBD2. This clonotype was obtained from a man younger than 45 who had recovered from COVID-19. CDR3 protein: CATSDLGTSGDEQFF. The DNA of the CDR3 is TGTGCCACCAGTGATTTGGGGACTAGCGGCGATGAGCAGTTCTTC.